The 6 T cell receptor beta chains in this list originate from one sample, sequenced in a study of blood T cell repertoires in COVID-19. Sequenced by immunoSEQ multiplex PCR; TCRdb stores in-frame clones only, minus some. Among more than 400,000 clones listed, about 92% were seen once. Sequencing was carried out using PBMCs or T cells enriched from blood (not recorded which). Source of these receptors: a man aged 18-30 years who had recovered from COVID-19.

The chain is built from TRBV28 and TRBJ2-7; 12 nucleotides align to TRBD1. Germline V gives CDR1 MDHEN, CDR2 SYDVKM. The J segment lost 7 bases and the V segment lost 6 bases, leaving 13 bases of the junction unmatched. This CDR3 is built from 16 residues. In DNA form, the CDR3 reads TGTGCCAGCAGCGATAATCCGGGACAGGGGGCTCGGGAGCAGTACTTC. Translated, it gives CASSDNPGQGAREQYF.

This sequence joins TRBV7-9 and TRBJ1-2, with D maybe TRBD1 (6 bases). The ends were cut back, 3 bases at V and 3 bases at J, with 14 bases in the middle. Germline assignment: CDR1 SEHNR and CDR2 FQNEAQ (reference sequence). This CDR3 has 15 amino acids. In DNA form, the CDR3 reads TGTGCCAGCAGCTTCTCCGGGAAGGGGGACTATGGCTACACCTTC. Translating it yields CASSFSGKGDYGYTF.

This clone appeared a single time. This chain links TRBV7-2 with TRBJ2-1; the match to TRBD2 covers 10 bases. J lost 15 bases, V lost 0 bases, and 5 bases had no gene match. The germline V gene encodes CDR1 SGHTA and CDR2 FQGNSA. This CDR3 region has 13 residues. CDR3 nucleotide sequence: TGTGCCAGCAGCTTAGCTAGCGGGGGGTCTCCGTTCTTC. It specifies CASSLASGGSPFF.

The gene calls are TRBV9 and TRBJ1-3; unclear D gene. The V end lost 0 bases, the J end lost 4 bases, and 17 bases lay between the germline ends. The CDR3 runs to 17 residues. Germline V lookup: CDR1 SGDLS, CDR2 YYNGEE. CDR3 loop: CASSVDSRGLLGNTIYF. The CDR3, as DNA: TGTGCCAGCAGCGTAGATTCCCGAGGGCTGCTCGGAAACACCATATATTTT.

This chain links TRBV10-3 with TRBJ2-1; 8 bases map to TRBD1. Germline V lookup: CDR1 ENHRY, CDR2 SYGVKD. CDR3 size: 14 residues. J was trimmed by 7 bases and V by 4 bases; bases with no gene match: 6. For the CDR3, the DNA is TGTGCCATCAGTGGGACAGGGAGTAGGAATGAGCAGTTCTTC. It translates to CAISGTGSRNEQFF.

The rearrangement links TRBV9 to TRBJ2-1, with 12 bases aligning to TRBD2. The CDR3 loop spans 18 amino acids. CDR1 is SGDLS and CDR2 is YYNGEE in the germline V gene. Trimming at V came to 7 bases and at J to 0 bases, leaving 11 bases not matched to a gene. The DNA of the CDR3 is TGTGCCAGCGACGGACTAGCGGGACCTAATCCCTCCTACAATGAGCAGTTCTTC. Amino acid sequence: CASDGLAGPNPSYNEQFF.